Described below is a single TCR beta chain sequence and its context. The germline CDR1 and CDR2 sequences are GTSNPN and SVGIG (reference sequence). V was trimmed by 1 base and J by 3 bases, leaving 15 bases between them. This CDR3 contains 15 residues. The source of the sample is a study of technical replicates of blood from a few donors. Sequencing used immunoSEQ multiplex PCR; TCRdb keeps in-frame clones, though not all of them. The sample lists 60,000 to 85,000 clones, 90% to 95% seen once, with about 0.38% in the top ten. Sequenced input: T cells isolated from PBMCs. The chain employs TRBV30 and TRBJ1-2; no firm D call. The sequence derives from a human donor in good health. The CDR3 loop is CAWSEETDGDYGYTF. The CDR3 DNA follows: TGTGCCTGGAGTGAGGAAACAGACGGGGACTATGGCTACACCTTC.